Sequencing of this T cell receptor beta chain was carried out in a study of T cells in Graves' hyperthyroidism and ophthalmopathy. Study-level information: Before treatment of any kind, peripheral blood was taken at initial diagnosis.

Study observations and caveats: Blood also held most thyroid clonotypes expanded beyond 0.001. The model foresaw ophthalmopathy a median about 6.5 months prior to onset.

Amplification of TCR beta CDR3 regions was performed using RNA transcripts as template. HTBI primers drove first-round RT-PCR of the TCR CDR3. TCRdb ran MiXCR on the multiplex PCR reads and lists one entry per CDR3 protein. The repertoire holds 550,000 to 650,000 distinct CDR3 sequences, with around 13% as singletons. This CDR3 is built from 14 residues. Trimming cost V 3 bases and J 2 bases; bases outside gene matches: 3. Note on this clonotype: The antigen remains unidentified.

PBMCs stemmed from approximately 10 ml fresh peripheral blood. Material for sequencing was blood. The sequence derives from a woman aged 25-40 years with Graves' hyperthyroidism that later progressed to Graves' ophthalmopathy. The chain links TRBV12-3 or TRBV12-4 to TRBJ2-7, with 8 bases fitting TRBD2. CDR3 in amino acids: CASSFLREAYEQYF. The CDR3 DNA reads as TGTGCCAGCAGTTTTTTGCGGGAGGCCTACGAGCAGTACTTC.